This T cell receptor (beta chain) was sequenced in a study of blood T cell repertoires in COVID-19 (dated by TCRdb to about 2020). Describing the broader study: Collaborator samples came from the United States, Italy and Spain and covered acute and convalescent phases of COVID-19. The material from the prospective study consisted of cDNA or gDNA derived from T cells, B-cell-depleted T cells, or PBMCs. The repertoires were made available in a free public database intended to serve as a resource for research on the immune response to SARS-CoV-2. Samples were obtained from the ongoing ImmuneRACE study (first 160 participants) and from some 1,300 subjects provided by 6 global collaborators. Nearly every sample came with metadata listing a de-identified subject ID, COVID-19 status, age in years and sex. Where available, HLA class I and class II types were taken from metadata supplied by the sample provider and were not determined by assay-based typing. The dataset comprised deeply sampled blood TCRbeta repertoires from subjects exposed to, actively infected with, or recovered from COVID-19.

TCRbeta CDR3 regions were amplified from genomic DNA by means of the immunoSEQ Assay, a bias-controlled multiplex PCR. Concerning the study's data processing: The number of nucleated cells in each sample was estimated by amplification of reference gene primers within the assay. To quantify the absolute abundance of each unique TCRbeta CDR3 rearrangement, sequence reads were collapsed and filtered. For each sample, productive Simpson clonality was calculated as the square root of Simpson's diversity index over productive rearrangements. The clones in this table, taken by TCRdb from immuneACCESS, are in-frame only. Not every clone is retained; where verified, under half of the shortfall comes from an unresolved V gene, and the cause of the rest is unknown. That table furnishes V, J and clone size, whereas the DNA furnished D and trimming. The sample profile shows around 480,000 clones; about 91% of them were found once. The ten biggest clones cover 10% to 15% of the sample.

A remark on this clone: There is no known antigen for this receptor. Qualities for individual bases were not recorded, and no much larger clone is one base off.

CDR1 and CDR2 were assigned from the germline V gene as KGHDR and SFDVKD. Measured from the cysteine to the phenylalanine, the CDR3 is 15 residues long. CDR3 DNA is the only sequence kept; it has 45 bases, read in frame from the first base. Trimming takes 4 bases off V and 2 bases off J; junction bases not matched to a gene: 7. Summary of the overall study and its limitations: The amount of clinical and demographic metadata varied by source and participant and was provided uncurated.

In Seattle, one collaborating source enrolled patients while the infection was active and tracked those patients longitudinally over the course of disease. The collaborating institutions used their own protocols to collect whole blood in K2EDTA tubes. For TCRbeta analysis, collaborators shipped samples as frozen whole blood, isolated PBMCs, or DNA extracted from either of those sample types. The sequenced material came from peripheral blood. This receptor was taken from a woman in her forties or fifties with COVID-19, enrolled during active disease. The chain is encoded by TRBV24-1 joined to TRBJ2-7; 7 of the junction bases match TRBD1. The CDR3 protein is CATSDPGQDPYEQYF. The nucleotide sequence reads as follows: TGTGCCACCAGTGACCCCGGACAGGATCCCTACGAGCAGTACTTC.